These T cell receptor beta chains were read from a single sample in a study of cytotoxic CD8 clonotypes in ibrutinib-treated CLL. Here immunoSEQ multiplex PCR was the method, and the copy in TCRdb shows in-frame clones only, minus some. The data hold 43,000 or so clones, with about 69% observed a single time. Sequencing was performed on PBMCs, taken after 24 months of ibrutinib treatment. The receptors come from a human donor with chronic lymphocytic leukemia. Each CDR3 is given with its conserved first and last residue. The D gene is left open where the match is weak. Some rows have no size entry. The others give once, few or many, or a class for an expanded clone.

D,J,length,V,size,DNA,CDR3
TRBD1,TRBJ1-2,16,TRBV28,.,TGTGCCAGCAGTTACCCCGGGACAGGGGGCGGGTATGGCTACACCTTC,CASSYPGTGGGYGYTF
.,TRBJ1-2,14,TRBV18,.,TGTGCCAGCTCACCACGATTCATCAACTATGGCTACACCTTC,CASSPRFINYGYTF
.,TRBJ2-2,16,TRBV18,.,TGTGCCAGCTCACTTCGCCACGTCCAGGCTGCCGGGGAGCTGTTTTTT,CASSLRHVQAAGELFF
.,TRBJ2-1,17,TRBV18,.,TGTGCCAGCTCACCACAGGCCTCCAGCCCCTCCTACAATGAGCAGTTCTTC,CASSPQASSPSYNEQFF
.,TRBJ2-7,14,TRBV4-1,.,TGCGCCAGCAGCCTAGACACGTCTTTTTACGAGCAGTACTTC,CASSLDTSFYEQYF
.,TRBJ1-5,16,TRBV28,once,TGTGCCAGCAGTTTAAGCTTGAGGGGAGGCAATCAGCCCCAGCATTTT,CASSLSLRGGNQPQHF
.,TRBJ1-3,12,TRBV7-9,.,TGTGCCAGCAGCTTCCATGGAAACACCATATATTTT,CASSFHGNTIYF
.,TRBJ2-5,14,TRBV4-2,.,TGTGCCAGCAGCCAAGATCGACTGGGGGAGACCCAGTACTTC,CASSQDRLGETQYF
.,TRBJ1-2,13,TRBV4-1,few,TGCGCCAGCAGCCAAACAGTTACCTATGGCTACACCTTC,CASSQTVTYGYTF
TRBD2,TRBJ2-7,18,TRBV25-1,.,TGTGCCAGCAGTGATACCGGGACTAGCGGGGTTAGGGCCTACGAGCAGTACTTC,CASSDTGTSGVRAYEQYF
TRBD2,TRBJ2-7,14,TRBV9,.,TGTGCCAGCAGCGCACGAGCGGGAGGAGGGGAGCAGTACTTC,CASSARAGGGEQYF
.,TRBJ2-7,11,TRBV6-6,.,TGTGCCAGCAGCTATTCCACTCTCCAGTACTTC,CASSYSTLQYF
TRBD1,TRBJ1-1,13,TRBV30,many,TGTGCCTGGACCAAACAGGGGGCGGTTTTGGCTTTCTTT,CAWTKQGAVLAFF
TRBD2,TRBJ2-7,14,TRBV7-2,few,TGTGCCAGCAGCTTTAGCGGGGGGGTCTACGAGCAGTACTTC,CASSFSGGVYEQYF
.,TRBJ1-3,13,TRBV28,.,TGTGCCAGCTTTGCTGGCTCTGGAAACACCATATATTTT,CASFAGSGNTIYF
.,TRBJ1-5,17,TRBV7-8,.,TGTGCCAGCAGCGCCGGTATTCAGTTCAGTAGCAATCAGCCCCAGCATTTT,CASSAGIQFSSNQPQHF
TRBD1,TRBJ1-1,16,TRBV5-1,.,TGCGCCAGCAGCTTGGCCTTGACAGGGCAGGACACTGAAGCTTTCTTT,CASSLALTGQDTEAFF
TRBD2,TRBJ2-5,15,TRBV25-1,.,TGTGCCAGCAGTGAATCGGGGAGGGCCGAAGAGACCCAGTACTTC,CASSESGRAEETQYF
.,TRBJ2-1,11,TRBV5-6,once,TGTGCCAGCAGCTTGGAAAATGAGCAGTTCTTC,CASSLENEQFF
.,TRBJ2-3,16,TRBV7-2,.,TGTGCCAGCAGCGCTCCGGGTTCCGGGCGCCTAGATACGCAGTATTTT,CASSAPGSGRLDTQYF
.,TRBJ2-7,14,TRBV30,.,TGTGCCTCCCCAGGTGCGGCGAGCTCCTACGAGCAGTACTTC,CASPGAASSYEQYF
.,TRBJ1-5,20,TRBV4-1,.,TGCGCCAGCAGCCAAGATCTACGGGGCCTGGTAGGGACAAGGAATCAGCCCCAGCATTTT,CASSQDLRGLVGTRNQPQHF